This TCR beta chain was sequenced for a study of shared clonotypes between healthy human individuals. The overall study: Aged 18 to 49, the donors were a couple of women and a few men. Researchers assigned three CD4 naive, three CD4 memory, two CD8 naive and one CD8 memory plate to each donor.

As regards this clone: Its target is unknown.

Some clones are missing from TCRdb's copy, which holds only in-frame ones; the method was immunoSEQ multiplex PCR. The repertoire holds 2 million to 2.5 million clones, with approximately 93% as singletons. Regarding the study as a whole: Naive subsets typically showed greater estimated richness than memory subsets. Naive CD4 clonotypes overlapped across a handful of donors at roughly 5%.

CDR3 length equals 14 residues. Trimming at V came to 7 bases and at J to 14 bases, leaving 15 bases not matched to a gene. Germline loops: CDR1 MNHEY, CDR2 SVGAGI. Input material: naive CD4+ T cells from PBMCs. Specified subset: CD45RA+ positively selected. The TCR originated in a man in his late teens or twenties in good health. Some clones in this sample may be carry-over from other donors' samples. The chain carries TRBV6-5 and TRBJ2-1, with 9 bases that match TRBD2. CDR3 coding DNA: TGTGCCAGCACCTCGACACTAGCGGGCCGAGATAAGTTCTTC. It yields the protein CASTSTLAGRDKFF.